At least ten counts were recorded for the clone carrying this T cell receptor beta chain. Its specificity is not known. Using its own MiXCR run on the 5' RACE reads, TCRdb lists one record per CDR3 protein. The sample has under 900,000 distinct CDR3 sequences; about 12% are singletons. The sample is drawn from a study of identical twins. General study results and limits: Its conclusions, products of cross-sectional statistical analysis, did not come from following the same donors. Cord blood beta clonotypes present at high abundance carried fewer insertions; no such pattern appeared in memory repertoires.

Between the trimmed V and J ends, which lost 3 bases and 0 bases, there was a span of 10 bases. From germline, CDR1 is DFQATT and CDR2 SNEGSKA (reference sequence). The CDR3 covers 14 residues. This same sample was also taken into another study, of yellow fever vaccine responses in identical twins.

Source material: PBMCs. The chain couples TRBV20-1 to TRBJ2-3; the D gene is possibly TRBD2 (5 bases). This receptor was obtained from a woman under 30 in good health. This CDR3 reads CSARSRESTDTQYF. The CDR3 DNA follows: TGCAGTGCTAGGTCACGGGAAAGCACAGATACGCAGTATTTT.